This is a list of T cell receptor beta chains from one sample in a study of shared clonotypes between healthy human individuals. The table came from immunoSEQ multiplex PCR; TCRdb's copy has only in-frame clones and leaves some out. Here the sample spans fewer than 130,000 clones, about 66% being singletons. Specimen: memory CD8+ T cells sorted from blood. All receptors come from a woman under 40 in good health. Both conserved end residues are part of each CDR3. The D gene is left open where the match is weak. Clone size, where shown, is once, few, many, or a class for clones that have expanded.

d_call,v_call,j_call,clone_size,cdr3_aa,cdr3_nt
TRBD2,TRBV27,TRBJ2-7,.,CASTRGGSYEQYF,TGTGCCAGCACTCGGGGGGGGTCCTACGAGCAGTACTTC
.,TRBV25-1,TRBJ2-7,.,CASSEGLTYEQYF,TGTGCCAGCAGTGAAGGGCTAACCTACGAGCAGTACTTC
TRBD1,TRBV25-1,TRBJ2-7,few,CASTPGQTYEQYF,TGTGCCAGCACTCCGGGACAGACCTACGAGCAGTACTTC
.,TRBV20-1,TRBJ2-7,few,CSARNGYEQYF,TGCAGTGCCAGGAACGGCTACGAGCAGTACTTC
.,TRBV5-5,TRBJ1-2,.,CASSPAGDPTNGYTF,TGTGCCAGCAGCCCGGCGGGGGATCCCACTAATGGCTACACCTTC
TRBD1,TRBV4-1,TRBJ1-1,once,CASSHRQGAGTEAFF,TGCGCCAGCAGCCACCGCCAGGGGGCGGGCACTGAAGCTTTCTTT
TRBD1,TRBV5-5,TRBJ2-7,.,CASSRGPTGGAYEQYF,TGTGCCAGCAGCCGCGGACCGACAGGGGGCGCGTACGAGCAGTACTTC
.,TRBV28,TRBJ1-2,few,CASSSDYNYGYTF,TGTGCCAGCAGTTCGGACTACAACTATGGCTACACCTTC
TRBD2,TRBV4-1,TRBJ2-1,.,CASSQSLGLAGYNEQFF,TGCGCCAGCAGCCAGTCCCTAGGACTAGCGGGTTACAATGAGCAGTTCTTC
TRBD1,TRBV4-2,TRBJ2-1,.,CASSKGTGVYNEQFF,TGTGCCAGCAGCAAGGGGACAGGGGTGTACAATGAGCAGTTCTTC
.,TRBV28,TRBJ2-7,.,CASSLGIYEQYF,TGTGCCAGCAGTCTGGGGATCTACGAGCAGTACTTC
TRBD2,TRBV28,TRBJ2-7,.,CASSLAPLAGGPYEQYF,TGTGCCAGCAGTTTGGCCCCACTAGCGGGAGGCCCCTACGAGCAGTACTTC
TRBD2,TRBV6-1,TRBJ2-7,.,CASSEPSGSYEQYF,TGTGCCAGCAGTGAACCTAGCGGGAGCTACGAGCAGTACTTC
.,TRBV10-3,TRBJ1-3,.,CAISDRRSGNTIYF,TGTGCCATCAGTGACCGGCGCTCTGGAAACACCATATATTTT
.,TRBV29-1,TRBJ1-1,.,CSVEQDFNTEAFF,TGCAGCGTTGAACAGGATTTCAACACTGAAGCTTTCTTT
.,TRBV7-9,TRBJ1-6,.,CASSTTGPGDSPLHF,TGTGCCAGCAGCACGACAGGTCCGGGGGACTCACCCCTCCACTTT
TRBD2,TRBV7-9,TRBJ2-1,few,CASSFGTGLAGYEQFF,TGTGCCAGCAGCTTTGGGACGGGGCTAGCGGGATATGAGCAGTTCTTC
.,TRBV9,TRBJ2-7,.,CASSQGSREQYF,TGTGCCAGCAGCCAAGGGAGTCGGGAGCAGTACTTC
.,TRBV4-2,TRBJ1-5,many,CASSQVQVGQPQHF,TGTGCCAGCAGCCAAGTCCAGGTGGGACAGCCCCAGCATTTT
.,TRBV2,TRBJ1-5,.,CASNPQLAGTNQPQHF,TGTGCCAGCAATCCCCAATTGGCCGGGACCAATCAGCCCCAGCATTTT
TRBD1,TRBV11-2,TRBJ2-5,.,CASSSSGTGRWETQYF,TGTGCCAGCAGCTCCTCCGGGACAGGGCGCTGGGAGACCCAGTACTTC
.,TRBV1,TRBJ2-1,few,CTSSQATGGSYNEQFF,TGCACCAGCAGCCAAGCGACAGGGGGCTCTTACAATGAGCAGTTCTTC
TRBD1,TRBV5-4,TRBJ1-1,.,CASSLLGRGTEAFF,TGTGCCAGCAGCTTGCTGGGCAGGGGGACTGAAGCTTTCTTT
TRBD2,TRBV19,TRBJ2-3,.,CASSIPHSGEGDTQYF,TGTGCCAGTAGTATCCCGCATAGCGGGGAAGGGGATACGCAGTATTTT
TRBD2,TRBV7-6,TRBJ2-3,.,CASAGWLAGGTDTQYF,TGTGCCAGCGCCGGGTGGCTAGCGGGGGGGACAGATACGCAGTATTTT
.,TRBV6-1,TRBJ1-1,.,CASSEELQARGFF,TGTGCCAGCAGTGAAGAGCTACAGGCGAGAGGTTTCTTT
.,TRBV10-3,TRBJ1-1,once,CAISERPGHKNTEAFF,TGTGCCATCAGTGAACGACCGGGACACAAGAACACTGAAGCTTTCTTT
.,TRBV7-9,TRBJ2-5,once,CASSVSLGSMETQYF,TGTGCCAGCAGCGTATCTCTGGGTTCAATGGAGACCCAGTACTTC
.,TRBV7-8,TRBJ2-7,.,CASRAGEPYEQYF,TGTGCCAGCAGGGCAGGAGAGCCCTACGAGCAGTACTTC
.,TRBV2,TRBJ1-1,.,CARNSRGNTEAFF,TGTGCCAGAAATAGCAGGGGGAACACTGAAGCTTTCTTT
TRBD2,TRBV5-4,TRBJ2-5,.,CASSLGGLAIETQYF,TGTGCCAGCAGCTTGGGGGGACTAGCGATAGAGACCCAGTACTTC
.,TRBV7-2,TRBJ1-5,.,CASSLTPGPQHF,TGTGCCAGCAGCTTAACCCCGGGGCCCCAGCATTTT
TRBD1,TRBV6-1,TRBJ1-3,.,CASMTGGSGNTIYF,TGTGCCAGCATGACAGGGGGCTCTGGAAACACCATATATTTT
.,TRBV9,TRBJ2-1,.,CASSVLGGQSYNEQFF,TGTGCCAGCAGCGTACTCGGGGGCCAGTCCTACAATGAGCAGTTCTTC
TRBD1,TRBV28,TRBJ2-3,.,CASSRPGQQADTQYF,TGTGCCAGCAGTCGTCCGGGACAGCAGGCAGATACGCAGTATTTT
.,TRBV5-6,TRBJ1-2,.,CASSSPGGYGYTF,TGTGCCAGCAGCTCCCCAGGAGGGTATGGCTACACCTTC
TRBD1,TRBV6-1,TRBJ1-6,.,CASSTGTGDNSPLHF,TGTGCCAGCTCAACCGGGACAGGGGATAATTCACCCCTCCACTTT
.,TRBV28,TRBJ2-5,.,CASRPDTGKNQETQYF,TGTGCCAGCAGGCCGGACACGGGCAAAAACCAAGAGACCCAGTACTTC
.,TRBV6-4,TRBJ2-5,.,CASSGFETQYF,TGTGCCAGCAGTGGTTTCGAGACCCAGTACTTC